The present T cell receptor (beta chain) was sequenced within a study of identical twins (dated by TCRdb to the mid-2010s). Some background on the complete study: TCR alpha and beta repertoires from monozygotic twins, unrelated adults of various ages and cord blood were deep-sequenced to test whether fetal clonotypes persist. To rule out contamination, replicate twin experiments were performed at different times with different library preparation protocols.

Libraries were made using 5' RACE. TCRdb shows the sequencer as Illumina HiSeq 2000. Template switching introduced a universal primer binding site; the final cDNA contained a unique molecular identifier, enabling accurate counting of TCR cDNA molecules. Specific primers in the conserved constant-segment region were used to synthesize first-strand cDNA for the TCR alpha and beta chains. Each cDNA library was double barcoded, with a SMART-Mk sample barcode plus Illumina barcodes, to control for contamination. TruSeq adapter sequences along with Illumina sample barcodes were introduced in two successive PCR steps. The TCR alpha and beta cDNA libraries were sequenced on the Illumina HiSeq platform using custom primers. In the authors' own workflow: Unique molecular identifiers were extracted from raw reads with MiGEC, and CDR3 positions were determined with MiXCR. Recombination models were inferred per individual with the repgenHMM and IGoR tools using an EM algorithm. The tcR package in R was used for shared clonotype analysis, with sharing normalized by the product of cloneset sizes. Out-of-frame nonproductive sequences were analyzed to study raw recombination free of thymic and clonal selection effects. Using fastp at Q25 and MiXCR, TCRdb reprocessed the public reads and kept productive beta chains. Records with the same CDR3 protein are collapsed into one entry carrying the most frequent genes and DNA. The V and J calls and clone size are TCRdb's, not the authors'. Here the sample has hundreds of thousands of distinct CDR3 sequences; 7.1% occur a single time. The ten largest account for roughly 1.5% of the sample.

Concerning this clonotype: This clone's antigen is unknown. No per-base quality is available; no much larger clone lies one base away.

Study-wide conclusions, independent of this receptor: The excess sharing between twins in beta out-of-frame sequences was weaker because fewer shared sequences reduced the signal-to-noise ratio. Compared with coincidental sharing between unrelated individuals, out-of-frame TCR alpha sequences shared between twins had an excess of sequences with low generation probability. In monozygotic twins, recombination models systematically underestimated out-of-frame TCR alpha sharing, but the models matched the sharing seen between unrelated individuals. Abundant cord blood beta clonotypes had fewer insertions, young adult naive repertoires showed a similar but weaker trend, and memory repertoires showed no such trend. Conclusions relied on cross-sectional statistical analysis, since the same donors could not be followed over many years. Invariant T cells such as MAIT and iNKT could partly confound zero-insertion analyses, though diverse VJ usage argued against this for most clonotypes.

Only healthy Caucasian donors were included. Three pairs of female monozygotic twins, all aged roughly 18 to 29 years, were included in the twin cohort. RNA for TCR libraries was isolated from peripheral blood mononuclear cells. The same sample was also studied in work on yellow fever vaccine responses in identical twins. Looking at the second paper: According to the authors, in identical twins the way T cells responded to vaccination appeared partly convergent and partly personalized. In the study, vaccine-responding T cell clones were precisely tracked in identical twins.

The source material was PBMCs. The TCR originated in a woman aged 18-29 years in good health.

The encoded CDR3 is CASSYVRTSSYEQYF. Here is the DNA: TGTGCCAGCAGTTACGTACGGACTAGTTCCTACGAGCAGTACTTC. This chain is built from TRBV6-5 and TRBJ2-7; 7 central bases correspond to TRBD2. V ends up 2 bases short and J 1 base short, with an unmatched junction base count of 5. CDR1 MNHEY and CDR2 SVGAGI were looked up in the germline V gene. The CDR3 runs 15 amino acids, cysteine and phenylalanine included. Of all the DNA, just the CDR3 is kept, 45 bases in frame from base 1.